This entry lists 28 T cell receptor beta chains sequenced from one sample in a study of identical twins. TCRdb fed the 5' RACE reads into MiXCR, producing one record per CDR3 protein. The sample lists 310,000 or so distinct CDR3 sequences, 7.5% to 9.5% occurring once. In addition, the sample was reused for a study of yellow fever vaccine responses in identical twins.

The sequenced sample was CD8+ T cells sorted from blood. The receptors here all came from a woman aged 18 to 35 in good health.

The table lists this clonotype with many counts. The V gene is TRBV11-2, the J gene TRBJ2-7, with TRBD2 matching 9 bases. CDR3 size: 19 residues. Trimming at V came to 4 bases and at J to 4 bases, leaving 20 bases not matched to a gene. The V gene's germline CDR1 is SGHAT and CDR2 FQNNGV. CDR3 DNA sequence: TGTGCCAGCAGCTCCCTCTTCGGTGAGCGGGGGGTCCTACAATACGAGCAGTACTTC. Translating gives CASSSLFGERGVLQYEQYF. Filled out from reference TRBV11-2 and TRBJ2-7, the complete variable domain reads EAGVAQSPRYKIIEKRQSVAFWCNPISGHATLYWYQQILGQGPKLLIQFQNNGVVDDSQLPKDRFSAERLKGVDSTLKIQPAKLEDSAVYLCASSSLFGERGVLQYEQYFGPGTRLTVT.

This clonotype was seen at least ten times. V and J are TRBV6-1 and TRBJ1-2; 7 bases line up with TRBD1. This CDR3 is 15 amino acids long. CDR1 is MNHNS, CDR2 SASEGT, per germline. After removal of 4 bases from V and 5 bases from J, the junction contained 10 bases not matched to a gene. CDR3 bases: TGTGCCAGCAGTGTATTAGGGGGCTCAGGGTATGGCTACACCTTC. Amino acid sequence: CASSVLGGSGYGYTF.

The gene calls are TRBV7-8 and TRBJ2-1; 13 bases align to TRBD2. Germline lookup yields CDR1 SGHVS and CDR2 FQNEAQ. This CDR3 contains 16 residues. With V trimmed by 0 bases and J by 6 bases, 2 bases remained unmatched. As DNA, the CDR3 is TGTGCCAGCAGCTTAGCACGGACTAGCGGGGGCAATGAGCAGTTCTTC. The encoded protein is CASSLARTSGGNEQFF.

This clonotype occurred many times. This sequence joins TRBV5-6 and TRBJ1-6, with TRBD1 identical over 10 bases. Germline loops: CDR1 SGHDT, CDR2 YYEEEE. Trimming cost V 4 bases and J 9 bases; bases outside gene matches: 7. The CDR3 length is 15 residues. The chain's CDR3 is CASSKTGGAGSPLHF. DNA of the CDR3: TGTGCCAGCAGCAAGACAGGGGGCGCTGGTTCACCCCTCCACTTT.

This clonotype was counted a few times. CDR3 protein: CASSFLDSYNEQFF. CDR3 DNA: TGTGCCAGCAGTTTTTTAGATTCCTACAATGAGCAGTTCTTC. V usage is TRBV12-3 or TRBV12-4 and J usage is TRBJ2-1, with no clear D. V lost 3 bases, J lost 1 base, and 7 bases lay in between. This CDR3 spans 14 amino acids.

This clonotype has just one count. The chain employs TRBV30 and TRBJ1-2, with 9 bases lining up with TRBD1. After removal of 0 bases from V and 6 bases from J, the junction contained 5 bases not matched to a gene. CDR3 size: 14 residues. Germline values: CDR1 GTSNPN, CDR2 SVGIG (reference sequence). CDR3 DNA sequence: TGTGCCTGGAGTGTACGAACAGGGGGCCATGGCTACACCTTC. Translated: CAWSVRTGGHGYTF. Full variable domain (missing parts from reference TRBV30 and TRBJ1-2): SQTIHQWPATLVQPVGSPLSLECTVEGTSNPNLYWYRQAAGRGLQLLFYSVGIGQISSEVPQNLSASRPQDRQFILSSKKLLLSDSGFYLCAWSVRTGGHGYTFGSGTRLTVV.

This clonotype was counted many times. The rearrangement joins TRBV10-3 to TRBJ2-7, with 7 bases identical to TRBD2. This CDR3 spans 13 amino acids. CDR1 is ENHRY, CDR2 SYGVKD, per germline. J lost 4 bases, V lost 1 base, and 1 base had no gene match. CDR3 loop: CAISELGGYEQYF. CDR3 DNA: TGTGCCATCAGTGAGTTGGGGGGGTACGAGCAGTACTTC.

The gene calls are TRBV19 and TRBJ2-1, with TRBD1 matching over 7 bases. The length of the CDR3 is 15 residues. V was pared by 2 bases and J by 6 bases, with 7 bases of the junction left unmatched. Germline values: CDR1 LNHDA, CDR2 SQIVND (reference sequence). In DNA form, the CDR3 reads TGTGCCAGTAGTATATTGACAGGGTCGGTCAATGAGCAGTTCTTC. Translation gives CASSILTGSVNEQFF. The full variable domain, rest sourced from reference TRBV19 and TRBJ2-1, is DGGITQSPKYLFRKEGQNVTLSCEQNLNHDAMYWYRQDPGQGLRLIYYSQIVNDFQKGDIAEGYSVSREKKESFPLTVTSAQKNPTAFYLCASSILTGSVNEQFFGPGTRLTVL.

At least ten counts were recorded for this clonotype. V and J are TRBV7-9 and TRBJ2-4, with D maybe TRBD2 (6 bases). Per the germline V gene, CDR1 is SEHNR and CDR2 is FQNEAQ (reference sequence). This CDR3 comprises 16 residues. Trimming stripped 3 bases from V and 5 bases from J, with 17 bases between. The CDR3 region is CASSFGLTQGENIQYF. CDR3 in DNA: TGTGCCAGCAGCTTCGGACTAACGCAAGGAGAAAACATTCAGTACTTC.

There are a few counts of this clonotype. The rearrangement joins TRBV20-1 to TRBJ1-6; D uncertain. V lost 3 bases to trimming and J lost 0 bases, with 12 bases between them. CDR3 size: 16 residues. Germline CDR1 DFQATT, CDR2 SNEGSKA (reference sequence). DNA of the CDR3: TGCAGTGCTAGTAGCAGTACGAGCTCCTATAATTCACCCCTCCACTTT. Encoded protein: CSASSSTSSYNSPLHF.

This clonotype was picked up many times. The V gene is TRBV5-1, the J gene TRBJ2-1, with 7 bases fitting TRBD1. This CDR3 is 14 amino acids long. V was pared by 3 bases and J by 5 bases, with 5 bases of the junction left unmatched. Germline V lookup: CDR1 SGHRS, CDR2 YFSETQ. The chain's CDR3 is CASSWDRNDNEQFF. The CDR3 DNA is TGCGCCAGCAGCTGGGACAGAAATGACAATGAGCAGTTCTTC.

This clonotype has a count of ten or more. The chain employs TRBV4-1 and TRBJ2-7; maybe TRBD2 (6 bases). The germline CDR1 and CDR2 sequences are MGHRA and YSYEKL. V lost 1 base to trimming and J lost 5 bases, with 15 bases between them. The CDR3 has 15 residues. The CDR3 DNA reads TGCGCCAGCAGCCAAGCGCAGGGAGGATTCGACGAGCAGTACTTC. Translating it yields CASSQAQGGFDEQYF.

V gene TRBV30 combines with J gene TRBJ1-5; 10 bases line up with TRBD1. CDR3 size: 16 residues. Germline CDR1 reads GTSNPN; CDR2 reads SVGIG (reference sequence). V lost 2 bases and J lost 6; bases outside the gene matches: 10. DNA for the CDR3: TGTGCCTGGAGTCCCACGATGACAGGGGGCGGTCAGCCCCAGCATTTT. It codes for CAWSPTMTGGGQPQHF.

The V call is TRBV7-2, the J call TRBJ2-1; tentative D call: TRBD2 (6 bases). CDR3 length: 13 residues. Looked up from germline, CDR1 is SGHTA and CDR2 is FQGNSA. The V and J ends lost 4 bases and 3 bases respectively, with 7 bases between them. The CDR3 coding sequence is TGTGCCAGCAGCTGGGACTTCTACAATGAGCAGTTCTTC. This encodes CASSWDFYNEQFF.

This clonotype has a count of ten or more. The J gene is TRBJ2-1, the V gene TRBV19; tentative D call: TRBD1 (5 bases). The V gene lost 7 bases and the J gene lost 7 bases, with 8 bases spanning the gap. Germline V gene data show CDR1 as LNHDA and CDR2 as SQIVND (reference sequence). CDR3 size: 11 residues. The chain's CDR3 is CASTDSNEQFF. CDR3 DNA sequence: TGTGCCAGTACCGACAGTAATGAGCAGTTCTTC.

This clonotype was found many times. This chain connects TRBV7-9 to TRBJ2-3; D tentatively fits TRBD1 or TRBD2 (5 bases each). Germline V gene sequence: CDR1 SEHNR, CDR2 FQNEAQ (reference sequence). Trimming pared 5 bases from V and 2 bases from J, leaving 17 bases between. CDR3 length: 16 residues. DNA of the CDR3: TGTGCCAGCAGCCTAGGGGAGCTCCCCCTCACAGATACGCAGTATTTT. This sequence encodes CASSLGELPLTDTQYF.

This chain links TRBV9 with TRBJ2-7; perhaps TRBD2 as D (6 bases). The germline V gene encodes CDR1 SGDLS and CDR2 YYNGEE. V was trimmed by 4 bases and J by 7 bases, leaving 15 bases between them. The CDR3 totals 13 residues. The CDR3 reads CASSTGTPGEQYF. CDR3 sequence (DNA): TGTGCCAGCAGCACCGGGACTCCAGGAGAGCAGTACTTC.

This clonotype was seen a handful of times. V usage is TRBV28 and J usage is TRBJ2-3, with TRBD1 as a possible D gene (5 bases). Germline CDR1 is MDHEN and CDR2 is SYDVKM. This CDR3 spans 13 amino acids. V dropped 8 bases and J dropped 6 bases, with 15 bases sitting between them. The CDR3 DNA is TGTGCCAGCCGCTTACCCCGACAGGATACGCAGTATTTT. Protein product: CASRLPRQDTQYF.

This clonotype has more than one count but fewer than ten. This sequence joins TRBV7-8 and TRBJ2-6, with D tentatively TRBD2 (5 bases). The CDR3 extends over 17 amino acids. The ends were cut back, 5 bases at V and 1 base at J, with 15 bases in the middle. The germline V gene has CDR1 SGHVS and CDR2 FQNEAQ. This chain's CDR3 is CASSPPGERSGANVLTF. The CDR3 DNA follows: TGTGCCAGCAGCCCGCCTGGGGAGCGATCTGGGGCCAACGTCCTGACTTTC.

The V gene is TRBV13, the J gene TRBJ2-3, with D tentatively TRBD1 (5 bases). Germline values: CDR1 PRHDT, CDR2 FYEKMQ (reference sequence). V was pared by 0 bases and J by 2 bases, with 9 bases between. The CDR3 length is 15 residues. CDR3 in amino acids: CASSLGSGYTDTQYF. CDR3 DNA: TGTGCCAGCAGCTTAGGGTCAGGGTACACAGATACGCAGTATTTT.

The CDR3 sequence is CASSQDRGLAGVITDTQYF. DNA of the CDR3: TGTGCCAGCAGCCAAGATAGGGGGCTAGCGGGGGTTATCACAGATACGCAGTATTTT. The rearrangement links TRBV3-1 to TRBJ2-3, with 10 bases lining up with TRBD2. The CDR3 is made up of 19 amino acids. The germline gives CDR1 LGHDT, CDR2 YNNKEL (reference sequence). V was clipped by 0 bases and J by 2 bases; unmatched bases: 11.

This clonotype was seen many times. V and J are TRBV12-3 or TRBV12-4 and TRBJ2-1, with D possibly called TRBD1 or TRBD2 (6 bases each). Trimming pared 1 base from V and 7 bases from J, leaving 14 bases between. This CDR3 has 15 residues. The DNA for the CDR3 is TGTGCCAGCAGTTTAGTTATCCGGGGGCATAATGAGCAGTTCTTC. It encodes CASSLVIRGHNEQFF.

This clonotype was seen a single time. A much larger clone lies one base from this, so it may be a read error. The gene calls are TRBV6-4 and TRBJ2-3, with TRBD2 identical over 11 bases. Per the germline V gene, CDR1 is MRHNA and CDR2 is SNTAGT. The CDR3 consists of 15 residues. This CDR3 is CAGSDSSGGPDTQYF. The CDR3 nucleotides are TGTGCCGGCAGTGACTCTAGCGGGGGGCCAGATACGCAGTATTTT.

This clonotype was found many times. The J gene is TRBJ2-7, the V gene TRBV20-1; 9 bases line up with TRBD2. The CDR3 runs 18 residues. Unmatched junction bases numbered 14, after V lost 0 bases and J lost 2 bases. CDR1 DFQATT and CDR2 SNEGSKA come from the germline V gene (reference sequence). This CDR3 reads CSARDWLAGPGRAYEQYF. The CDR3 nucleotides read TGCAGTGCTAGAGACTGGCTAGCGGGGCCAGGGAGGGCCTACGAGCAGTACTTC.

The rearrangement uses TRBV30 and TRBJ1-3; no clear D. V lost 4 bases, J lost 2 bases, and 12 bases lay in between. From germline, CDR1 is GTSNPN and CDR2 SVGIG (reference sequence). The CDR3 runs 14 residues. The CDR3 loop reads CAWNEIDAGNTIYF. The CDR3 DNA reads as TGTGCCTGGAACGAAATCGACGCTGGAAACACCATATATTTT.

The V gene is TRBV6-5, the J gene TRBJ1-6; D unclear. Looked up from germline, CDR1 is MNHEY and CDR2 is SVGAGI. The germline V and J ends were trimmed by 4 bases and 4 bases, with 11 bases remaining between them. The CDR3 extends over 15 amino acids. The CDR3 is CASSLVGDYNSPLHF. CDR3 DNA sequence: TGTGCCAGCAGTTTAGTTGGAGATTATAATTCACCCCTCCACTTT.

This clonotype was picked up a small number of times. The CDR3 DNA reads as TGTGCCAGCAGTTTTCGGGGGGCGGGGGAGCAGTACTTC. Amino acids: CASSFRGAGEQYF. The chain uses TRBV28 and TRBJ2-7; a possible D gene is TRBD2 (7 bases). V was clipped by 3 bases and J by 7 bases, with 13 bases between them. CDR1 and CDR2 (germline): MDHEN, SYDVKM. This CDR3 comprises 13 residues.

V is TRBV27 and J is TRBJ2-3; D gene uncertain. V lost 0 bases and J 1 base, leaving 8 bases between the germline ends. The length of the CDR3 is 15 residues. Germline assignment: CDR1 MNHEY and CDR2 SMNVEV (reference sequence). The CDR3, as DNA: TGTGCCAGCAGTTTATCGCCCTGGGGCACAGATACGCAGTATTTT. This encodes CASSLSPWGTDTQYF.